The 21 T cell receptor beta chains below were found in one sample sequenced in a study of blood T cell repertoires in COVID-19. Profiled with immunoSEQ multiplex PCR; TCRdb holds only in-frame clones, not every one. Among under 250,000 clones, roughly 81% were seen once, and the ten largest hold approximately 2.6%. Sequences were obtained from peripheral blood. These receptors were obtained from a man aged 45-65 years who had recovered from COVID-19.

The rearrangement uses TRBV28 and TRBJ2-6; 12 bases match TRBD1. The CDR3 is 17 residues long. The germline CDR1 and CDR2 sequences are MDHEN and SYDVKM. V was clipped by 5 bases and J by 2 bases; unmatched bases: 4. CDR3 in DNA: TGTGCCAGCAGTACCGGGACAGGGGGCACTGGGGCCAACGTCCTGACTTTC. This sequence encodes CASSTGTGGTGANVLTF.

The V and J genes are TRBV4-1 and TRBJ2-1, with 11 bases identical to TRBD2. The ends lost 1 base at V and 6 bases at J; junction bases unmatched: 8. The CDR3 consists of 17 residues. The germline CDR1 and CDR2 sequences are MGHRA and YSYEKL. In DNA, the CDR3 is TGCGCCAGCAGCCAAGGAATAACTAGCGGGAGTGGCAATGAGCAGTTCTTC. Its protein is CASSQGITSGSGNEQFF.

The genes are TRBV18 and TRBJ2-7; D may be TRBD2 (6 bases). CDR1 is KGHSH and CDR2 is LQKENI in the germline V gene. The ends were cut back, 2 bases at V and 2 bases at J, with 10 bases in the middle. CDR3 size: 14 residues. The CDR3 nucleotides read TGTGCCAGCTCACCAGGTAGCGGCGCCTACGAGCAGTACTTC. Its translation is CASSPGSGAYEQYF.

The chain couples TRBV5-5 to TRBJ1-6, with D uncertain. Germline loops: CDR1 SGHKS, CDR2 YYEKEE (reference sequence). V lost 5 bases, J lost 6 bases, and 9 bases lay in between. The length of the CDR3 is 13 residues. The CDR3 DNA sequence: TGTGCCAGCAGATACGGAGGTAATTCACCCCTCCACTTT. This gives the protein CASRYGGNSPLHF. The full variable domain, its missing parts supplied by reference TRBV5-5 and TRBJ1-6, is DAGVTQSPTHLIKTRGQQVTLRCSPISGHKSVSWYQQVLGQGPQFIFQYYEKEERGRGNFPDRFSARQFPNYSSELNVNALLLGDSALYLCASRYGGNSPLHFGNGTRLTVT.

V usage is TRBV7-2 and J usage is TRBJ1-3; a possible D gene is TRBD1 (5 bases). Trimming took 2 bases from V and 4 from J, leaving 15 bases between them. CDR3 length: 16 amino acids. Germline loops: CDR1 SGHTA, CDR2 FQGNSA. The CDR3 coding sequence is TGTGCCAGCAGCTTAATTGGGCAGGGTGAGGGAAACACCATATATTTT. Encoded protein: CASSLIGQGEGNTIYF.

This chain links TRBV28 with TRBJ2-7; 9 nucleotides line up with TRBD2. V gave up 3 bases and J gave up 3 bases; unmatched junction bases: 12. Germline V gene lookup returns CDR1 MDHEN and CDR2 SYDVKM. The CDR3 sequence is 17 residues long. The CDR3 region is CASSFPRASGINYEQYF. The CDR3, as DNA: TGTGCCAGCAGTTTCCCGCGGGCTAGCGGGATTAACTACGAGCAGTACTTC.

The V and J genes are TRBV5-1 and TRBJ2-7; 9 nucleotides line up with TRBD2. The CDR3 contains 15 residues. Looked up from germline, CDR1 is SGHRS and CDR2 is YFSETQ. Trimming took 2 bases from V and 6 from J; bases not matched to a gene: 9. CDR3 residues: CASSFIAGAPGEQYF. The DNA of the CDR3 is TGCGCCAGCAGCTTTATAGCGGGAGCCCCAGGCGAGCAGTACTTC.

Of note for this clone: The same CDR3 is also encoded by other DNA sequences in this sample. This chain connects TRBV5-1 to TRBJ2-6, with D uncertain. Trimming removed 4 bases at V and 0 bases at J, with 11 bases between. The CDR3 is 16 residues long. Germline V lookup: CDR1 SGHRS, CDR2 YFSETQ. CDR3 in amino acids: CASSLERNSGANVLTF. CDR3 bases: TGCGCCAGCAGCCTAGAACGAAACTCTGGGGCCAACGTCCTGACTTTC.

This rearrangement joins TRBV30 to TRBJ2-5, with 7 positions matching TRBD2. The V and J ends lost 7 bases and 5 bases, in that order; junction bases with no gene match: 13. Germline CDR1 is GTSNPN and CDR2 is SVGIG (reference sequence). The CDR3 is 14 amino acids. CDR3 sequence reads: CASNRLTSLETQYF. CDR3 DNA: TGTGCCTCCAATCGGTTGACTAGCCTGGAGACCCAGTACTTC.

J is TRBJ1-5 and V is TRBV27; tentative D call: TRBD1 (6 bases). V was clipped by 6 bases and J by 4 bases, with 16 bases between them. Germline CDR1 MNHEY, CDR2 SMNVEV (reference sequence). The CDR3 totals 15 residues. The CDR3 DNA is TGTGCCAGCAGCTTGATGGGGGCAGTGAATCAGCCCCAGCATTTT. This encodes CASSLMGAVNQPQHF.

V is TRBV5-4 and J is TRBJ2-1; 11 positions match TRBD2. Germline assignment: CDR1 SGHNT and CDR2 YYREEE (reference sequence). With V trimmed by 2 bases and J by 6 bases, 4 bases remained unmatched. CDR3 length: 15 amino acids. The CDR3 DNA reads TGTGCCAGCAGCTTACTAGCGGGAGTTTCCAATGAGCAGTTCTTC. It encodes CASSLLAGVSNEQFF.

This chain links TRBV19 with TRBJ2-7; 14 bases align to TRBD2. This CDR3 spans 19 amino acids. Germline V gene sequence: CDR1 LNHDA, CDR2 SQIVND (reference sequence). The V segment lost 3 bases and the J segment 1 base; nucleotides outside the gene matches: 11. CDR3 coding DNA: TGTGCCAGTAGTATTTGGAACGGACTAGCGGGAGGTTGGTCCTACGAGCAGTACTTC. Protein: CASSIWNGLAGGWSYEQYF.

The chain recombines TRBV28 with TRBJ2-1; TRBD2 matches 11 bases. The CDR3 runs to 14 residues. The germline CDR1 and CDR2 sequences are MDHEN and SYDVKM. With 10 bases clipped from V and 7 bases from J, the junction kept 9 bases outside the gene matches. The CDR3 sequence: CATTISGRVNEQFF. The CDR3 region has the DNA TGTGCCACGACGATTAGCGGGAGGGTTAATGAGCAGTTCTTC.

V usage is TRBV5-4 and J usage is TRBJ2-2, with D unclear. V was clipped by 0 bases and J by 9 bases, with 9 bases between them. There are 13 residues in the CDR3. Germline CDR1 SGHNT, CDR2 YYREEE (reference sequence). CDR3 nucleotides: TGTGCCAGCAGCTTGGAAACTGCCCGGGAGCTGTTTTTT. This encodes CASSLETARELFF. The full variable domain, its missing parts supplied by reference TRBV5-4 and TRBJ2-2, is ETGVTQSPTHLIKTRGQQVTLRCSSQSGHNTVSWYQQALGQGPQFIFQYYREEENGRGNFPPRFSGLQFPNYSSELNVNALELDDSALYLCASSLETARELFFGEGSRLTVL.

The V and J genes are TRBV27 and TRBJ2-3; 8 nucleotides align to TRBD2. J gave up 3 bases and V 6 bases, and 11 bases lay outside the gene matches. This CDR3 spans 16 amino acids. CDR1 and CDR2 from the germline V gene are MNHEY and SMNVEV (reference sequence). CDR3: CASRPRVAGPTDTQYF. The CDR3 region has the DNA TGTGCCAGCAGACCGCGGGTAGCGGGACCGACAGATACGCAGTATTTT.

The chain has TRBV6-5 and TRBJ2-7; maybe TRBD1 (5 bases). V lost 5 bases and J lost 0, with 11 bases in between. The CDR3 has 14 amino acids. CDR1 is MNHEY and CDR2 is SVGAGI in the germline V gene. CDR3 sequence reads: CASSRTRISYEQYF. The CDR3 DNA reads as TGTGCCAGCAGTCGGACACGCATCTCCTACGAGCAGTACTTC.

Here the CDR3 reads CASSLSRGRLAGVLLHSYEQYF. The CDR3 DNA follows: TGTGCCAGCAGCTTAAGTAGGGGCCGGCTAGCGGGAGTTTTGCTCCACTCCTACGAGCAGTACTTC. The chain has TRBV7-6 and TRBJ2-7, with 10 positions matching TRBD2. Trimming cost V 2 bases and J 0 bases; bases outside gene matches: 22. The CDR3 consists of 22 residues. The germline CDR1 and CDR2 sequences are SGHVS and FNYEAQ. The full variable domain, rest sourced from reference TRBV7-6 and TRBJ2-7, is GAGVSQSPRYKVTKRGQDVALRCDPISGHVSLYWYRQALGQGPEFLTYFNYEAQQDKSGLPNDRFSAERPEGSISTLTIQRTEQRDSAMYRCASSLSRGRLAGVLLHSYEQYFGPGTRLTVT.

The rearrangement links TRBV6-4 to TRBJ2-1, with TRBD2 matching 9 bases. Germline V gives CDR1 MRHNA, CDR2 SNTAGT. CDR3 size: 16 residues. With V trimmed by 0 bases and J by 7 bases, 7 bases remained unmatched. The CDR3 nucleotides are TGTGCCAGCAGTGACTCGCCACTAGCGGGTTCAAATGAGCAGTTCTTC. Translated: CASSDSPLAGSNEQFF.

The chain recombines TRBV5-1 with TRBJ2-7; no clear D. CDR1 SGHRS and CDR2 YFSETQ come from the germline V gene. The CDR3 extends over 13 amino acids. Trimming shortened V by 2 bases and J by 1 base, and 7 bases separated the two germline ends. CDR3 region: CASSFTESYEQYF. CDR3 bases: TGCGCCAGCAGCTTTACAGAGTCCTACGAGCAGTACTTC.

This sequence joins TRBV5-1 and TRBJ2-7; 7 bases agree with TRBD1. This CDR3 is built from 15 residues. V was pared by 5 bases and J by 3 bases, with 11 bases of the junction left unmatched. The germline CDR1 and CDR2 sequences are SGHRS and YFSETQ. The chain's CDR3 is CASRRDRTPYYEQYF. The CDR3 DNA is TGCGCCAGCAGGAGGGACAGAACACCTTACTACGAGCAGTACTTC.

The CDR3 DNA sequence: TGTGCCAGCAGCAGAAGGGAGGTAGCGGGAGTTGGAAGGAATGAGCAGTTCTTC. Residues: CASSRREVAGVGRNEQFF. This chain uses TRBV14 with TRBJ2-1; TRBD2 aligns across 9 bases. Germline assignment: CDR1 SGHDN and CDR2 FVKESK. The CDR3 consists of 18 residues. With 5 bases clipped from V and 7 bases from J, the junction kept 18 bases outside the gene matches.